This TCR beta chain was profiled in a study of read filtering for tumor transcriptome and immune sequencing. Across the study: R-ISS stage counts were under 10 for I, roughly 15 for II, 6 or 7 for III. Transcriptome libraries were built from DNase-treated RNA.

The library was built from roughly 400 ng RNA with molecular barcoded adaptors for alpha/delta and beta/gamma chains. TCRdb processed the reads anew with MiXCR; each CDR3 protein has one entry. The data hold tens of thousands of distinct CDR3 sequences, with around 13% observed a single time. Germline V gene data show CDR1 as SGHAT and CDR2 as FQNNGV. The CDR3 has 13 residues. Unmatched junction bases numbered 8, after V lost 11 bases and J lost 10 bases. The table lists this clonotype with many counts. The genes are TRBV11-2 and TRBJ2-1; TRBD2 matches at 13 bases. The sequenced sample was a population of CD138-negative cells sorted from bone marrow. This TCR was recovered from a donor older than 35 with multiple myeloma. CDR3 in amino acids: CAGGLAGAREQFF. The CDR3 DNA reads TGTGCCGGAGGACTAGCGGGAGCCAGGGAGCAGTTCTTC.